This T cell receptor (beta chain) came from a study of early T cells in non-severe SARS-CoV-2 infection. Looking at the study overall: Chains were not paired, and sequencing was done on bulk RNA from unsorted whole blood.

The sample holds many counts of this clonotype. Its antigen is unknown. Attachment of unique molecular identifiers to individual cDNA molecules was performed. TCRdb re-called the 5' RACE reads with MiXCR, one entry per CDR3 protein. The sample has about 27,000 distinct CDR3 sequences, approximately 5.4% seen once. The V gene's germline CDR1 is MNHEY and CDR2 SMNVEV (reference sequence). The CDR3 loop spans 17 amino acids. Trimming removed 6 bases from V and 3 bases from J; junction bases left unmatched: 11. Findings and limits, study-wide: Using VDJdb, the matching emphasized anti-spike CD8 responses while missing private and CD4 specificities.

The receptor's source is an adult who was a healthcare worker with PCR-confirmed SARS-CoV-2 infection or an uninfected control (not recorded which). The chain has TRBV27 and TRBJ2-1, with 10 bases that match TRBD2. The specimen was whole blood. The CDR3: CASRGTSAISFYNEQFF. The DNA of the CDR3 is TGTGCCAGCAGAGGGACTAGCGCCATATCCTTCTACAATGAGCAGTTCTTC.